What follows is one T cell receptor beta chain and its context. This clonotype came up a few times. Its binding antigen is unknown. Base qualities were left out, and no much larger clone turns up one base away. The germline V gene supplies CDR1 LGHNT and CDR2 FRNRAP. Taken from cysteine to phenylalanine, the CDR3 has 17 residues. CDR3 DNA only is kept here, 51 bases in frame from base 1. Trimming accounts for 6 bases at V and 7 bases at J, while the number of junction bases matched to no gene is 15. This sample is part of a study of T-cell reconstitution after alpha-beta-depleted transplantation in children (dated by TCRdb to about 2016). Context from the whole study: Using TCR repertoire profiling, the study quantitatively followed how T-cell immune reconstitution unfolded in children after TCRalphabeta/CD19-depleted allogeneic hematopoietic cell transplantation.

The library was generated by PCR. The sequencer was an Illumina HiSeq 2500. TCR libraries were prepared with molecular barcoding, using unique molecular identifiers to normalize TCRbeta repertoire quantification. Through fastp at Q25 and MiXCR, TCRdb rebuilt clones from the public reads, retaining in-frame beta chains. Rows merge per CDR3 protein into single entries with the most common DNA and genes. The sample table shows around 370,000 distinct CDR3 sequences, and around 10% are seen once. Together, the top ten hold 2.4% of the sample. The sample in question was PBMCs from the stem cell graft donor, obtained from the stem cell graft. The chain couples TRBV12-5 to TRBJ2-1, with TRBD1 matching 10 junction bases. The clonotype comes from a human donor who donated a stem cell graft to a child with acute lymphoblastic leukemia. The CDR3 corresponds to CASGRPTGGSAVNEQFF. The DNA is as follows: TGTGCTAGTGGGAGACCGACAGGGGGCTCTGCAGTGAATGAGCAGTTCTTC.